Presented here are 10 T cell receptor beta chains from one specimen sequenced in a study of shared clonotypes between healthy human individuals. TCRdb's table, derived via immunoSEQ multiplex PCR, lists solely in-frame clones and lacks some. The sample lists hundreds of thousands of clones; roughly three quarters were seen once. Sequencing input: PBMCs. These receptors came from a woman aged 40-49 years in good health. Some clones in this sample may be carry-over from other donors' samples.

In the case of this clone: Germline and junction disagree at one end, which may indicate a read error. The chain is built from TRBV7-7 and TRBJ1-1; no clear D. This CDR3 has 13 residues. CDR1 is SSHAT and CDR2 is FNYEAQ in the germline V gene (reference sequence). The CDR3 region is CASSLAPNTEAFF. DNA of the CDR3: TGTGCTAGCAGCTTAGCGCCGAACACTGAAGCTTTCTTT.

This chain joins TRBV2 and TRBJ2-6, with D uncertain. CDR1 SNHLY and CDR2 FYNNEI come from the germline V gene. Trimming took 6 bases from V and 0 from J, leaving 15 bases between them. The CDR3 is 17 residues long. CDR3 nucleotide sequence: TGTGCCAGCAGGCTATATGATGGGATCTCTGGGGCCAACGTCCTGACTTTC. Its translation is CASRLYDGISGANVLTF.

The chain employs TRBV5-1 and TRBJ2-3, with a possible D match to TRBD2 (6 bases). Germline V gene sequence: CDR1 SGHRS, CDR2 YFSETQ. The CDR3 is 14 amino acids. Between the trimmed V and J ends, which lost 2 bases and 4 bases, there was a span of 11 bases. CDR3 region: CASSFGGPSDTQYF. The DNA of the CDR3 is TGCGCCAGCAGCTTCGGAGGGCCATCAGATACGCAGTATTTT.

This chain connects TRBV28 to TRBJ2-2; D not resolved. The V end lost 7 bases, the J end lost 1 base, and 10 bases lay between the germline ends. In germline, CDR1 is MDHEN, CDR2 SYDVKM. The CDR3 contains 14 residues. The CDR3 DNA reads TGTGCCAGCATTGCAGAGATGAACACCGGGGAGCTGTTTTTT. Amino acids: CASIAEMNTGELFF.

The chain combines TRBV15 with TRBJ2-1; D unresolved. The CDR3 contains 12 residues. V was pared by 1 base and J by 5 bases, with 3 bases between. Germline assignment: CDR1 LNHNV and CDR2 YYDKDF (reference sequence). The CDR3: CATSRVNNEQFF. As DNA, the CDR3 is TGTGCCACCAGCAGAGTTAACAATGAGCAGTTCTTC.

This rearrangement joins TRBV30 to TRBJ1-2; 10 bases align to TRBD1. V lost 3 bases and J lost 2; bases outside the gene matches: 6. The CDR3 has 15 residues. Germline V gene sequence: CDR1 GTSNPN, CDR2 SVGIG (reference sequence). This CDR3 reads CAWSLTGGANYGYTF. The CDR3 coding sequence is TGTGCCTGGAGCCTGACAGGGGGCGCAAACTATGGCTACACCTTC.

This clone was recorded once. This chain's CDR3 is CASSLVGSGLGYTF. CDR3 bases: TGTGCCAGCAGCTTAGTAGGGTCAGGGTTAGGCTACACCTTC. J is TRBJ1-2 and V is TRBV7-2; a possible D gene is TRBD1 (5 bases). V lost 1 base and J lost 8, with 14 bases in between. This CDR3 has 14 residues. Germline V lookup: CDR1 SGHTA, CDR2 FQGNSA.

The chain employs TRBV7-8 and TRBJ2-1; a possible D gene is TRBD1 (6 bases). CDR1 and CDR2 from the germline V gene are SGHVS and FQNEAQ. The CDR3 extends over 18 amino acids. The V and J ends lost 5 bases and 6 bases respectively, with 26 bases between them. The CDR3 sequence: CASSQRPRGRGNSNEQFF. In DNA form, the CDR3 reads TGTGCCAGCAGCCAGCGCCCCCGGGGCAGGGGTAATAGCAATGAGCAGTTCTTC.

The rearrangement joins TRBV9 to TRBJ2-1; perhaps D is TRBD1 or TRBD2 (6 bases each). Germline V gene lookup returns CDR1 SGDLS and CDR2 YYNGEE. The CDR3 length is 15 residues. V shed 0 bases and J shed 8 bases, with 15 bases lying between them. The CDR3, as DNA: TGTGCCAGCAGCGTAGGAGGGGGGCCCTGGGATGAGCAGTTCTTC. This encodes CASSVGGGPWDEQFF.

The rearrangement links TRBV15 to TRBJ2-1; D remains unclear. V was cut by 3 bases and J by 5 bases, with 8 bases left in between. This CDR3 has 13 amino acids. Germline V CDR1 and CDR2: LNHNV, YYDKDF (reference sequence). The CDR3: CATSRGADNEQFF. CDR3 nucleotide sequence: TGTGCCACCAGCAGGGGCGCGGACAATGAGCAGTTCTTC.